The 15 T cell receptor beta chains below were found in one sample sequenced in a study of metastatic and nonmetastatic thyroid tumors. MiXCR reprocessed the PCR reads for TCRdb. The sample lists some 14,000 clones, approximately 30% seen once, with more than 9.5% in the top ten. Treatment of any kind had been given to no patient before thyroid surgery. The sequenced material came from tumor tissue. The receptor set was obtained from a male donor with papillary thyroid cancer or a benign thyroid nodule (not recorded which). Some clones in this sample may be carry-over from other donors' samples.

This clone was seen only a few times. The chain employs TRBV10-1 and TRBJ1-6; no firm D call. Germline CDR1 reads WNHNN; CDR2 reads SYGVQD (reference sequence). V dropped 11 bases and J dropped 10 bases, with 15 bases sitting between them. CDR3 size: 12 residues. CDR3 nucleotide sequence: TGCGCCCGGCTGACGAGTAGGTCACCCCTCCACTTT. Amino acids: CARLTSRSPLHF.

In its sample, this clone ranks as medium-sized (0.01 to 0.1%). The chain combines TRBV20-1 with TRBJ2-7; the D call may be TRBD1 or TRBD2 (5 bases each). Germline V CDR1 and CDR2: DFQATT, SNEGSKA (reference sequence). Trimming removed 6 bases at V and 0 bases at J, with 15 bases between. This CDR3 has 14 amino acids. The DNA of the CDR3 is TGCAGTGCGACCCGTTGGGGGACCTCCTACGAGCAGTACTTC. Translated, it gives CSATRWGTSYEQYF.

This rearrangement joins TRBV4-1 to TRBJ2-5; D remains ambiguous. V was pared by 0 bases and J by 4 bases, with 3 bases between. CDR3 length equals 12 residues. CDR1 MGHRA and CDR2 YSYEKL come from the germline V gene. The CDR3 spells CASSQDPETQYF. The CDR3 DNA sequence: TGCGCCAGCAGCCAAGACCCAGAGACCCAGTACTTC.

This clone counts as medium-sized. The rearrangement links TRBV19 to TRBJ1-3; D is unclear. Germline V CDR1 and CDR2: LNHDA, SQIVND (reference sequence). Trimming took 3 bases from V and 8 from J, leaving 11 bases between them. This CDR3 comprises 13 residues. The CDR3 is CASSIASMDTIYF. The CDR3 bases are TGTGCCAGTAGTATCGCTTCTATGGACACCATATATTTT.

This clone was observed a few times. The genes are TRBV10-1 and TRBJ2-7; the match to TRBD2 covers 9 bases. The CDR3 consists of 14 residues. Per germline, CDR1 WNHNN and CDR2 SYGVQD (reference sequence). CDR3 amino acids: CVAMREGLPHEQYF. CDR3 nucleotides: TGCGTGGCCATGCGGGAGGGACTCCCCCACGAGCAGTACTTC.

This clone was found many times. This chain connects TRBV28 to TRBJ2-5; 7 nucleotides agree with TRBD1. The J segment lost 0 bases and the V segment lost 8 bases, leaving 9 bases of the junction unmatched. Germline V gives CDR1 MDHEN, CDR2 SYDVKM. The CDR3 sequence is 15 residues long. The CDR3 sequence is CASREQGSYQETQYF. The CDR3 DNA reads TGTGCCAGCCGGGAACAGGGGAGCTACCAAGAGACCCAGTACTTC. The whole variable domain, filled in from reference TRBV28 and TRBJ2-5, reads DVKVTQSSRYLVKRTGEKVFLECVQDMDHENMFWYRQDPGLGLRLIYFSYDVKMKEKGDIPEGYSVSREKKERFSLILESASTNQTSMYLCASREQGSYQETQYFGPGTRLLVL.

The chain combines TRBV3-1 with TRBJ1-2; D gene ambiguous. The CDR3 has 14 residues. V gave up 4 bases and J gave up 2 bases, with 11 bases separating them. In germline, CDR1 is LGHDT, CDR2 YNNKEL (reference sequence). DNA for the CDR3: TGTGCCAGCAGCCTTCGCGGTTCAAACTATGGCTACACCTTC. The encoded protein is CASSLRGSNYGYTF.

Here the CDR3 reads CASSQGTGTSGANVLTF. The CDR3 DNA reads as TGCGCCAGCAGCCAAGGGACAGGAACCTCTGGGGCCAACGTCCTGACTTTC. The chain couples TRBV4-1 to TRBJ2-6; 7 nucleotides match TRBD1. The junction had 3 bases not matched to a gene; V was cut back by 1 base and J by 0 bases. In germline, CDR1 is MGHRA, CDR2 YSYEKL. CDR3 length: 17 amino acids.

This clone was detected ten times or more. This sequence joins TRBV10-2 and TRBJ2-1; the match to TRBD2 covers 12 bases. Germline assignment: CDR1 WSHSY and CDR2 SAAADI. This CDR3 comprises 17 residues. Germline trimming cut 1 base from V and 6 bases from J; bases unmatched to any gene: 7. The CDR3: CASSEYLPGLAGNEQFF. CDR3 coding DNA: TGCGCCAGCAGTGAGTACCTACCGGGACTAGCGGGCAATGAGCAGTTCTTC.

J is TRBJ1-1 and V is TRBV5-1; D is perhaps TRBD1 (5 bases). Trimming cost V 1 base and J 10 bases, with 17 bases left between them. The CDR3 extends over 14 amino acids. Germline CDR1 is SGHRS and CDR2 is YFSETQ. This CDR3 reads CASSLSQAAVGAFF. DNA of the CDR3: TGCGCCAGCAGCTTGTCACAGGCCGCCGTAGGAGCTTTCTTT.

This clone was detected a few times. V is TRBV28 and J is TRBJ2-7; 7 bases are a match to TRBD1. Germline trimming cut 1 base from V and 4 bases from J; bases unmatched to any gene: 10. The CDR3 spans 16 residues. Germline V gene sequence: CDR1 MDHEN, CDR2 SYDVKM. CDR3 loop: CASSLYGMGDRYEQYF. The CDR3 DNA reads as TGTGCCAGCAGTTTATATGGGATGGGGGACAGATACGAGCAGTACTTC.

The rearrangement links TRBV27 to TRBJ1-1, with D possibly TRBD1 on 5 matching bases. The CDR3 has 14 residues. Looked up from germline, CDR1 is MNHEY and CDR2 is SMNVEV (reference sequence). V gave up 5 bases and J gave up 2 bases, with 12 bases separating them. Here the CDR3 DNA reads TGTGCCAGCAGTAGAGGGGCCGTTAACACTGAAGCTTTCTTT. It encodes CASSRGAVNTEAFF.

CDR3 nucleotides: TGTGCCAGCAGTTCCCTACATGGTAGTGGGCTCGCTGGCTACACCTTC. Translating gives CASSSLHGSGLAGYTF. This chain uses TRBV28 with TRBJ1-2; D ambiguous. The V gene's germline CDR1 is MDHEN and CDR2 SYDVKM. The CDR3 loop spans 16 amino acids. Trimming took off 4 bases at V and 7 bases at J, with 22 bases between the two ends.

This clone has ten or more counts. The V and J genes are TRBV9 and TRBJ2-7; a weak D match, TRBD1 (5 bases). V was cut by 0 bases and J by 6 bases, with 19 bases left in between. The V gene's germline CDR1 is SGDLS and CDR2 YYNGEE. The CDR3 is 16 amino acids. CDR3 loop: CASSVEPVVSGSEQYF. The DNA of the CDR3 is TGTGCCAGCAGCGTAGAACCCGTCGTCTCAGGGTCCGAGCAGTACTTC.

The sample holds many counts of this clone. The CDR3 reads CAWSVQGNTEAFF. CDR3 bases: TGTGCCTGGAGTGTACAGGGGAACACTGAAGCTTTCTTT. The chain joins TRBV30 to TRBJ1-1; tentatively, D is TRBD1 (6 bases). Germline CDR1 and CDR2: GTSNPN and SVGIG (reference sequence). V lost 0 bases and J 1 base, leaving 6 bases between the germline ends. The CDR3 extends over 13 amino acids. Based on the CDR3 plus reference TRBV30 and TRBJ1-1, the full variable domain is SQTIHQWPATLVQPVGSPLSLECTVEGTSNPNLYWYRQAAGRGLQLLFYSVGIGQISSEVPQNLSASRPQDRQFILSSKKLLLSDSGFYLCAWSVQGNTEAFFGQGTRLTVV.